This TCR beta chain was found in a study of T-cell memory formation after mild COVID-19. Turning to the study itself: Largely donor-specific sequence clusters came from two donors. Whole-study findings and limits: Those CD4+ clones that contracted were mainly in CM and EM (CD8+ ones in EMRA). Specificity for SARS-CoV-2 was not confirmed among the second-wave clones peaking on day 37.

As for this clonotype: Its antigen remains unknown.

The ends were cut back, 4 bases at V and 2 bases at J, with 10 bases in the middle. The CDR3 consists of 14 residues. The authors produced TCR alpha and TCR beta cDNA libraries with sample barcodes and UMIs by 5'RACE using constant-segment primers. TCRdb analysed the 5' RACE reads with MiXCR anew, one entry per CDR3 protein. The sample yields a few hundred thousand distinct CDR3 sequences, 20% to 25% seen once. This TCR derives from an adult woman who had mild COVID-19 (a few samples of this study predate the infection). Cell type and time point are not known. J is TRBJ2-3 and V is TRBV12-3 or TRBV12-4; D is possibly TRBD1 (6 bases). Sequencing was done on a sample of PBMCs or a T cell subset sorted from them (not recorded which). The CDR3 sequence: CASSYTGTTDTQYF. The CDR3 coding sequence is TGTGCCAGCAGTTACACAGGGACCACAGATACGCAGTATTTT.